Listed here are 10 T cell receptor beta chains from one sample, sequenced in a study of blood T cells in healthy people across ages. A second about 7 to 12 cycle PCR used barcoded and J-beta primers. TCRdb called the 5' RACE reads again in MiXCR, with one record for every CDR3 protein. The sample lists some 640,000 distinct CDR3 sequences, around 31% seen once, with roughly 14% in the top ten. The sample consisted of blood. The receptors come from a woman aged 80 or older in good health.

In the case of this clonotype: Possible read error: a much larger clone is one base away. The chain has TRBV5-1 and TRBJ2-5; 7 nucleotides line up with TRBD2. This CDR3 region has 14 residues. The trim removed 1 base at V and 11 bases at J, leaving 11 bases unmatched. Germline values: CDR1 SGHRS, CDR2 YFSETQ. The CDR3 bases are TGCGCCAGCAGCTTGAGCGGGGCGCACAATGAGCAGTACTTC. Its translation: CASSLSGAHNEQYF. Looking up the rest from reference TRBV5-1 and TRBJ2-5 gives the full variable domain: KAGVTQTPRYLIKTRGQQVTLSCSPISGHRSVSWYQQTPGQGLQFLFEYFSETQRNKGNFPGRFSGRQFSNSRSEMNVSTLELGDSALYLCASSLSGAHNEQYFGPGTRLLVL.

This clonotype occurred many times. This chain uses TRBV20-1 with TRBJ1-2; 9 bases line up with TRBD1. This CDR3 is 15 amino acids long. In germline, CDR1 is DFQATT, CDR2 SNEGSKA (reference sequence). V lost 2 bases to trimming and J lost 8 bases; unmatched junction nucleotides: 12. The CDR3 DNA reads TGCAGTGCTAGACCGGGACAGGGCTCGGCGGGAGGCTACACCTTC. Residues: CSARPGQGSAGGYTF.

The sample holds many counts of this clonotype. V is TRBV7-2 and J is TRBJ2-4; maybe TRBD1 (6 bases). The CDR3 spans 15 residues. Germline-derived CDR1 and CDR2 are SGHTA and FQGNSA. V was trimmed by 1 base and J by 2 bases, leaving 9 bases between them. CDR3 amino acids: CASSLEQGPKNIQYF. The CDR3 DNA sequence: TGTGCCAGCAGCTTAGAGCAGGGGCCCAAAAACATTCAGTACTTC.

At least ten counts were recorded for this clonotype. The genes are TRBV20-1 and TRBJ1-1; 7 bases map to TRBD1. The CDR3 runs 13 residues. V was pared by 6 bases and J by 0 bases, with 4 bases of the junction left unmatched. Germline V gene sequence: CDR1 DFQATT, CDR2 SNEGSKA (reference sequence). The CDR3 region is CSANTGVNTEAFF. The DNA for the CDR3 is TGCAGTGCGAATACAGGGGTGAACACTGAAGCTTTCTTT.

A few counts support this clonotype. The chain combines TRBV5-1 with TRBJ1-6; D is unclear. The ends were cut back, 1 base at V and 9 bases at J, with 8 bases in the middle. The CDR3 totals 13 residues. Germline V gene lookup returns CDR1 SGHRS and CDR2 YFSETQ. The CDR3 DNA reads TGCGCCAGCAGCTTGTCCAGGAGTTCACCCCTCCACTTT. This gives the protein CASSLSRSSPLHF.

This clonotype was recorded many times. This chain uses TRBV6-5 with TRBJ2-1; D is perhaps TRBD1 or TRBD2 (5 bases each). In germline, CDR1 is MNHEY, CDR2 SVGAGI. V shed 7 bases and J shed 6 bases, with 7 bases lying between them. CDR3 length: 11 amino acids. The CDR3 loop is CASTGANEQFF. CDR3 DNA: TGTGCCAGCACCGGGGCCAATGAGCAGTTCTTC.

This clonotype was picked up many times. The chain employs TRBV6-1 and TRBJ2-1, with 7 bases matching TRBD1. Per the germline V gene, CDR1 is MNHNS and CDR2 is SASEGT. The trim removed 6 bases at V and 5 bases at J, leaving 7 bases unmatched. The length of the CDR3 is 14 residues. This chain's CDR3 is CASSWGQINNEQFF. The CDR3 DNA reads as TGTGCCAGCAGCTGGGGACAGATTAACAATGAGCAGTTCTTC.

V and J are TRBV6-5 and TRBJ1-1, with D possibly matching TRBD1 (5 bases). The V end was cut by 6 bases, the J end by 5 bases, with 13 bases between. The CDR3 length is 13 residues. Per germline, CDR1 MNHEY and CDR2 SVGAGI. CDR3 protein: CASRISGKTEAFF. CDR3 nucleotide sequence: TGTGCCAGCAGAATTTCAGGGAAGACTGAAGCTTTCTTT.

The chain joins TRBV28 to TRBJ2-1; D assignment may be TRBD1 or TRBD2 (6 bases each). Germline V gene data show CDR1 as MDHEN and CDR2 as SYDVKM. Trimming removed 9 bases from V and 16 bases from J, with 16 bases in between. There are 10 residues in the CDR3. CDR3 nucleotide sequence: TGTGCCAGTGGGGGGCCGCGAATATTCTTC. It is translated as CASGGPRIFF.

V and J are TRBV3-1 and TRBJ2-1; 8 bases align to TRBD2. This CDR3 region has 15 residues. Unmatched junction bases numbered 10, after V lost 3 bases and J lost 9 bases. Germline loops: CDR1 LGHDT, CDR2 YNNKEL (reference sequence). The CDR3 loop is CASSQSRGGRSEQFF. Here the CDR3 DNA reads TGTGCCAGCAGCCAGAGCCGGGGGGGCCGGAGTGAGCAGTTCTTC.